This T cell receptor beta chain was identified in a study of blood T cell repertoires in COVID-19. The V gene's germline CDR1 is SGHTA and CDR2 FQGTGA. Trimming cost V 1 base and J 2 bases; bases outside gene matches: 3. The CDR3 is made up of 16 amino acids. Data came from immunoSEQ multiplex PCR; TCRdb stores just in-frame clones and leaves some out. Altogether under 250,000 clones are present, about nine tenths being singletons, with the ten largest covering around a tenth. The chain recombines TRBV7-3 with TRBJ2-1; 9 positions agree with TRBD2. This receptor was obtained from a man between 45 and 60 years old with COVID-19, enrolled during active disease. Sequenced input: peripheral blood. In nucleotides, the CDR3 is TGTGCCAGCAGCTTAATCGCTAGCGGGACCTACAATGAGCAGTTCTTC. It yields the protein CASSLIASGTYNEQFF.